This T cell receptor (beta chain) was sequenced for a study of blood T cell repertoires in COVID-19. Sequenced by immunoSEQ multiplex PCR; TCRdb stores in-frame clones only, minus some. This sample yields around 300,000 clones, of which around 85% are seen a single time; 5.5% to 7% belongs to the top ten. Symptom resolution, clearance, or two negative PCRs marked the recovered donors of Cohort 3. In the case of this clone: The same CDR3 also results from other DNA sequences found in this sample.

The CDR3 consists of 13 residues. From germline, CDR1 is SGHTA and CDR2 FQGNSA. V was clipped by 0 bases and J by 5 bases, with 8 bases between them. Sequencing used PBMCs or T cells enriched from blood (not recorded which). This clonotype was sampled from a middle-aged woman who had recovered from COVID-19. The rearrangement joins TRBV7-2 to TRBJ2-7; no firm D call. The CDR3 sequence: CASSLAPSHEQYF. CDR3 DNA sequence: TGTGCCAGCAGCTTAGCGCCTAGTCACGAGCAGTACTTC.